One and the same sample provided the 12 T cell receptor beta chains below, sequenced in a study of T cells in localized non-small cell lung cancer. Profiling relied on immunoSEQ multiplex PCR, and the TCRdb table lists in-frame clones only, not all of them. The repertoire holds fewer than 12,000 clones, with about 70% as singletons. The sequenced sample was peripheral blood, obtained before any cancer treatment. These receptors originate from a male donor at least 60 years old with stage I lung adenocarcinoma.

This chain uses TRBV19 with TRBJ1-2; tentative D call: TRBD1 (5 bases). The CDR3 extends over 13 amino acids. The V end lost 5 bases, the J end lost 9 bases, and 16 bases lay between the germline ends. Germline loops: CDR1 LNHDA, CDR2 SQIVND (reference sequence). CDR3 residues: CASSPTGGRSYTF. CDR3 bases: TGTGCCAGTAGTCCTACAGGAGGCAGGAGCTACACCTTC.

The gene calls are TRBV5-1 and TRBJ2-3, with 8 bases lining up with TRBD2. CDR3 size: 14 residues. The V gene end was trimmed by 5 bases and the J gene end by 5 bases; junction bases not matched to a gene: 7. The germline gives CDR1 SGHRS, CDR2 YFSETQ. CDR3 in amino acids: CASRGLGEKDTQYF. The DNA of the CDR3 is TGCGCCAGCAGGGGACTAGGGGAAAAAGATACGCAGTATTTT. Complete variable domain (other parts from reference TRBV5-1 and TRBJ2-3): KAGVTQTPRYLIKTRGQQVTLSCSPISGHRSVSWYQQTPGQGLQFLFEYFSETQRNKGNFPGRFSGRQFSNSRSEMNVSTLELGDSALYLCASRGLGEKDTQYFGPGTRLTVL.

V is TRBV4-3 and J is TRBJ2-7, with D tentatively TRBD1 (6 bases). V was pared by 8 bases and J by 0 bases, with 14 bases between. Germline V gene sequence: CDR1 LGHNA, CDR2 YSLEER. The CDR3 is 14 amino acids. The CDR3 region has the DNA TGCGCCAGCGCCCCAGGGGCATTCTCCTACGAGCAGTACTTC. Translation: CASAPGAFSYEQYF.

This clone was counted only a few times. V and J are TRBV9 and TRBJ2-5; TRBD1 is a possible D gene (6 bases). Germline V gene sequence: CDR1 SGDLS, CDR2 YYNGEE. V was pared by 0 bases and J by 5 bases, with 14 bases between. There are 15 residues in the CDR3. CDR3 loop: CASSVAHGGEETQYF. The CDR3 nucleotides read TGTGCCAGCAGCGTAGCTCATGGGGGCGAGGAGACCCAGTACTTC. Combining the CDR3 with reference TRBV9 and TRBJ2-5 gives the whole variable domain DSGVTQTPKHLITATGQRVTLRCSPRSGDLSVYWYQQSLDQGLQFLIQYYNGEERAKGNILERFSAQQFPDLHSELNLSSLELGDSALYFCASSVAHGGEETQYFGPGTRLLVL.

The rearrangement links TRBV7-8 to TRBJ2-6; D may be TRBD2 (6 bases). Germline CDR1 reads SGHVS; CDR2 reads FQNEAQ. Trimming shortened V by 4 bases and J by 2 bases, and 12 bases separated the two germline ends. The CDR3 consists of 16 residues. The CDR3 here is CASSSWGRTGANVLTF. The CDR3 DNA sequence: TGTGCCAGCAGCTCCTGGGGGAGGACTGGGGCCAACGTCCTGACTTTC.

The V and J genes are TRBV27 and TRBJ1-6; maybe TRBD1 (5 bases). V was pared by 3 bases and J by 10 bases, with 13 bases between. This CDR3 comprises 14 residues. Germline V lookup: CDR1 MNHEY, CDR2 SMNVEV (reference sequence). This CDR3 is CASSFQGRLSPLHF. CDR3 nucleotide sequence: TGTGCCAGCAGTTTCCAGGGACGTCTGTCACCCCTCCACTTT.

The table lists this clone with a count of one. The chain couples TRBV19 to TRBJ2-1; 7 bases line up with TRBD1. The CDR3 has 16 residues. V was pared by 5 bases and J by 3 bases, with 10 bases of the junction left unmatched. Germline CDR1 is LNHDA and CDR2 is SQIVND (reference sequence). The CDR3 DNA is TGTGCCAGTAGTCTTTTGGGACAGAATTACTACAATGAGCAGTTCTTC. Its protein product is CASSLLGQNYYNEQFF.

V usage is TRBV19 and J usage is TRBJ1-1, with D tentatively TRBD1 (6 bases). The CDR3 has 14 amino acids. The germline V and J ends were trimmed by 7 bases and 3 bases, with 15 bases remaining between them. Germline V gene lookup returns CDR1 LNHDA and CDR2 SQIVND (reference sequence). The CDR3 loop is CASIRGAGDTEAFF. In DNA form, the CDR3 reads TGTGCCAGTATCCGGGGGGCGGGAGACACTGAAGCTTTCTTT.

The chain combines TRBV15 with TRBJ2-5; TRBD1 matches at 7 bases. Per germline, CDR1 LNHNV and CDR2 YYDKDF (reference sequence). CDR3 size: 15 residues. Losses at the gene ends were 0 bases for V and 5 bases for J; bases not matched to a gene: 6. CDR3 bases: TGTGCCACCAGCAGAGATCCAGGGGGTCGGGAGACCCAGTACTTC. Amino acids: CATSRDPGGRETQYF.

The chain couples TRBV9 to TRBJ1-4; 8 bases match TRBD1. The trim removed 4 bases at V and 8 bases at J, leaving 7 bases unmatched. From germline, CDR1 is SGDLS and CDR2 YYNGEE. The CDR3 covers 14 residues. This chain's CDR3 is CASSNRGEGEKLFF. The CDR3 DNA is TGTGCCAGCAGCAACAGGGGGGAAGGAGAAAAACTGTTTTTT.

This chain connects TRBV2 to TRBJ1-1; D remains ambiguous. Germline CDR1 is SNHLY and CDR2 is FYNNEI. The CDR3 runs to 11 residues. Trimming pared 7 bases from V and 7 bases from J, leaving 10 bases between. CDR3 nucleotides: TGTGCCAGCACCCCTATTCTTGAAGCTTTCTTT. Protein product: CASTPILEAFF. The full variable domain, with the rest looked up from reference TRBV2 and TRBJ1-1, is EPEVTQTPSHQVTQMGQEVILRCVPISNHLYFYWYRQILGQKVEFLVSFYNNEISEKSEIFDDQFSVERPDGSNFTLKIRSTKLEDSAMYFCASTPILEAFFGQGTRLTVV.

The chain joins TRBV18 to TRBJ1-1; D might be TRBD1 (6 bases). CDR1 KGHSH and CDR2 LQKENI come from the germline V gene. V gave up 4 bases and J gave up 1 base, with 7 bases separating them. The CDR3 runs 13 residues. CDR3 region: CASSRQANTEAFF. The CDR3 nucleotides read TGTGCCAGCTCACGACAGGCGAACACTGAAGCTTTCTTT.